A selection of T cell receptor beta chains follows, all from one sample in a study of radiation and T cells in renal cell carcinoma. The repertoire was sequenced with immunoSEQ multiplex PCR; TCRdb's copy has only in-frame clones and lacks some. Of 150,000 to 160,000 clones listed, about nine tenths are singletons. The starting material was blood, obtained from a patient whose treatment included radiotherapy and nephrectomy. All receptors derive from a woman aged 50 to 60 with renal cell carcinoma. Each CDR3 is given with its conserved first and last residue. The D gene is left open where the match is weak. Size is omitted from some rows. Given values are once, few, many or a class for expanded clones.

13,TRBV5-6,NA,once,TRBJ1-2,TGTGCCAGCAGCTTGTGGTCAGGACGAGGCTACACCTTC,CASSLWSGRGYTF
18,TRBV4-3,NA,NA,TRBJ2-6,TGCGCCAGCAGCCCCCGCGGCAGGGGGGATTCTGGGGCCAACGTCCTGACTTTC,CASSPRGRGDSGANVLTF
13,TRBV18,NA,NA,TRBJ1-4,TGTGCCAGCTCACCAGCGGAGAATGAAAAACTGTTTTTT,CASSPAENEKLFF
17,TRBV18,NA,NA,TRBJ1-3,TGTGCCAGCTCACCAGACCCGGACAGTAACTCTGGAAACACCATATATTTT,CASSPDPDSNSGNTIYF
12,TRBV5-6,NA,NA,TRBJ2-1,TGTGCCAGCAGCCCTACAACAAGGGAGCAGTTCTTC,CASSPTTREQFF
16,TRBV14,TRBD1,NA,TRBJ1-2,TGTGCCAGCAGCCAAGTTGGGACAGGGGGCCCCTATGGCTACACCTTC,CASSQVGTGGPYGYTF
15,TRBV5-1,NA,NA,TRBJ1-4,TGCGCCAGCAGGGCACAGGGTGCAACTAATGAAAAACTGTTTTTT,CASRAQGATNEKLFF
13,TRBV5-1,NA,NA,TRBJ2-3,TGCGCCAGCAGCTTAGGTAGCACAGATACGCAGTATTTT,CASSLGSTDTQYF
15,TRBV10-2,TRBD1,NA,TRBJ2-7,TGCGCCAGCAATCGCCGGGACAGGTTCTCCTACGAGCAGTACTTC,CASNRRDRFSYEQYF
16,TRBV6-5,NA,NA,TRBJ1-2,TGTGCCAGCAGTTCCTACATCGGATTAAGGGGCTATGGCTACACCTTC,CASSSYIGLRGYGYTF
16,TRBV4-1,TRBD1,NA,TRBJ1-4,TGCGCCAGCAGCCAAGTTCCGACAGGGACTAATGAAAAACTGTTTTTT,CASSQVPTGTNEKLFF
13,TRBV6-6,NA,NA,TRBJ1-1,TGTGCCAGCAGTCAGTTTGTAAACACTGAAGCTTTCTTT,CASSQFVNTEAFF
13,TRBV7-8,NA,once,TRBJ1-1,TGTGCCAGCAGCTTATCTGGTAGGCCTGAAGCTTTCTTT,CASSLSGRPEAFF
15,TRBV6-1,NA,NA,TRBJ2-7,TGTGCCAGCAGTGACATCAACAGGGTTCCCTACGAGCAGTACTTC,CASSDINRVPYEQYF
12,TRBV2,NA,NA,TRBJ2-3,TGTGCCAGCAGTTACAACACAGATACGCAGTATTTT,CASSYNTDTQYF
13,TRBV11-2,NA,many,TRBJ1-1,TGTGCCAGCATGAGGACCGCCAACACTGAAGCTTTCTTT,CASMRTANTEAFF
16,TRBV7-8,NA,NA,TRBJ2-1,TGTGCCAGCAGCTTAAGTGGCGGTGTTTCCTACAATGAGCAGTTCTTC,CASSLSGGVSYNEQFF
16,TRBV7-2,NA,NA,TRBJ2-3,TGTGCCAGCAGCCGGGTGGGGGGGGCGCCCCCAGATACGCAGTATTTT,CASSRVGGAPPDTQYF
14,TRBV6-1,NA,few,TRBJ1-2,TGTGCCAGCAGTGAATTAGGGGCCAACTATGGCTACACCTTC,CASSELGANYGYTF
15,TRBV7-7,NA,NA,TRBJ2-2,TGTGCTAGCAGCCCCCAAATGGGGAACACCGGGGAGCTGTTTTTT,CASSPQMGNTGELFF
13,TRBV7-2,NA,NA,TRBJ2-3,TGTGCCAGCAGCTTAGAAATCCGAGATACGCAGTATTTT,CASSLEIRDTQYF
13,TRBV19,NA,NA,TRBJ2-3,TGTGCCAGTAGTGCCCGTCTAGGAGATACGCAGTATTTT,CASSARLGDTQYF
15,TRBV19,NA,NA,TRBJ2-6,TGTGCCAGTAGCCCTGGGGGGTTCCTGGCCAACGTCCTGACTTTC,CASSPGGFLANVLTF
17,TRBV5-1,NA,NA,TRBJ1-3,TGCGCCAGCAGCTTGGTCCCCAAAACTACCTCAGGAAACACCATATATTTT,CASSLVPKTTSGNTIYF
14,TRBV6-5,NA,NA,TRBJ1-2,TGTGCCAGCAGTTACGATTCGTGGAGCTATGGCTACACCTTC,CASSYDSWSYGYTF
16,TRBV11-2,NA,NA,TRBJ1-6,TGTGCCAGCAGCTTGGCCGGGGGGCCGTATAATTCACCCCTCCACTTT,CASSLAGGPYNSPLHF
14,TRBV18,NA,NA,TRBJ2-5,TGTGCCAGCTCACCGGAAGGTTGGCGAGGGACCCAGTACTTC,CASSPEGWRGTQYF
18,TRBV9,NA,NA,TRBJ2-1,TGTGCCAGCAGCACTCCCGCAGGGCGGGGTGGCCCCTACAATGAGCAGTTCTTC,CASSTPAGRGGPYNEQFF
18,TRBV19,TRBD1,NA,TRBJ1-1,TGTGCCAGTACCCCGGGGGGGCAGGGGGCCCTCATGAACACTGAAGCTTTCTTT,CASTPGGQGALMNTEAFF
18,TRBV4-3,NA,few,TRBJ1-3,TGCGCCAGCAGCCAAGATTTTAGAGCAGGGCTAACTGGAAACACCATATATTTT,CASSQDFRAGLTGNTIYF
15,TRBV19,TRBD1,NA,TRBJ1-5,TGTGCCAGTAGTGCGGTGACAGGGCTAAATCAGCCCCAGCATTTT,CASSAVTGLNQPQHF
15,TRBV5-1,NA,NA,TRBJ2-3,TGCGCCAGCAGCTTACAGTCAGGGGCCGGAGATACGCAGTATTTT,CASSLQSGAGDTQYF
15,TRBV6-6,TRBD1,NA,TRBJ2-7,TGTGCCAGCAGGGCCCCGGGACAGGGGTCCTACGAGCAGTACTTC,CASRAPGQGSYEQYF
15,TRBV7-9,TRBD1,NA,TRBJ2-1,TGTGCCAGCAGCGCCCGGGACAGGGGATCCAATGAGCAGTTCTTC,CASSARDRGSNEQFF
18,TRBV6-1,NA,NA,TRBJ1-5,TGTGCCAGCAGTGAACCGGGAAGAGGGGTTCGGGACAATCAGCCCCAGCATTTT,CASSEPGRGVRDNQPQHF
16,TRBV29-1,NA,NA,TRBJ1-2,TGCAGCGTTGAATTTCCGGGAAGCCGAGACAACTATGGCTACACCTTC,CSVEFPGSRDNYGYTF
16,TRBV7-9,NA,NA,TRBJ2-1,TGTGCCAGCAGCTTATTGGGACGGAGCTCCTACAATGAGCAGTTCTTC,CASSLLGRSSYNEQFF
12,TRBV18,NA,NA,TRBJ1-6,TGTGCCAGCTCACCAGTAAATTCACCCCTCCACTTT,CASSPVNSPLHF
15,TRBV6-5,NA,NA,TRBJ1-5,TGTGCCAGCACACCGGGGGGACTCAGCAATCAGCCCCAGCATTTT,CASTPGGLSNQPQHF
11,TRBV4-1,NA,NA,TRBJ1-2,TGCGCCAGCAGCCAAGATGGGGGCTACACCTTC,CASSQDGGYTF
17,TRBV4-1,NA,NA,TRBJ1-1,TGCGCCAGCAGCCAAGATGGCCGGGACACTATAAACACTGAAGCTTTCTTT,CASSQDGRDTINTEAFF
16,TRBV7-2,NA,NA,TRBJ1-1,TGTGCCAGCAGCTGGGGCTTCGGGGGGTCGAGCACTGAAGCTTTCTTT,CASSWGFGGSSTEAFF
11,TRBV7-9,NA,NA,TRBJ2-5,TGTGCCAGCAGCCTCAAAGAGACCCAGTACTTC,CASSLKETQYF
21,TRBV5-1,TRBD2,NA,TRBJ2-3,TGCGCCAGCAGCTCCCCTCGGGCTAGCGGGCGGAGACAGATTGGCACAGATACGCAGTATTTT,CASSSPRASGRRQIGTDTQYF
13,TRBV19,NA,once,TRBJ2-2,TGTGCCAGTAGTATAGGAGGGACCGGGGAGCTGTTTTTT,CASSIGGTGELFF
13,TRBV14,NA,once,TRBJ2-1,TGTGCCAGCAGCCAAAGCGTCCACAATGAGCAGTTCTTC,CASSQSVHNEQFF
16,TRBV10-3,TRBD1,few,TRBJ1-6,TGTGCCATCAGCCAACCCACAGGGGAGAGAAATTCACCCCTCCACTTT,CAISQPTGERNSPLHF
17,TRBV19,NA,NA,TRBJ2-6,TGTGCCAGTGTTGACAGGTTTTTGAGCTCTGGGGCCAACGTCCTGACTTTC,CASVDRFLSSGANVLTF
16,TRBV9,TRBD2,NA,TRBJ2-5,TGTGCCAGCAGCACAGGACTAGCGGGGGGGCAAGAGACCCAGTACTTC,CASSTGLAGGQETQYF